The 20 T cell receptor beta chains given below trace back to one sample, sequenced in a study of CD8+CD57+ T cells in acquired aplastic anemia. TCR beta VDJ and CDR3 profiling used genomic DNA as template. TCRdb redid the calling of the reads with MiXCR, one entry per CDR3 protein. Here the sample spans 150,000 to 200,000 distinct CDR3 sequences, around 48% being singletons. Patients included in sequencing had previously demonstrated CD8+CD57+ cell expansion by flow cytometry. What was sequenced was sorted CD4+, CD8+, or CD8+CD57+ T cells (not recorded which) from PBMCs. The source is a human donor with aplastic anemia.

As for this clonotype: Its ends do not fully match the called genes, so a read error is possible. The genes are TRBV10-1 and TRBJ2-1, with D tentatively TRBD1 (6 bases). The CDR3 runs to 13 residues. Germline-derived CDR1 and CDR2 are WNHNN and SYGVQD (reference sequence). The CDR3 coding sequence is TGCGCCAGCAGTGAGTCGAGGAACGGACAGCATTTCTTC. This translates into CASSESRNGQHFF.

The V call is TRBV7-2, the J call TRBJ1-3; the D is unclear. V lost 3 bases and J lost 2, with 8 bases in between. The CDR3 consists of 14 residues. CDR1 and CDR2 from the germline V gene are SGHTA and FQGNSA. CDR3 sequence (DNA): TGTGCCAGCAGCTTGCGCCTGACTGGAAACACCATATATTTT. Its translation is CASSLRLTGNTIYF.

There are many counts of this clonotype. CDR3 coding DNA: TGTGCCAGCAGCTTAGTCGGGACTAGCGGCAGTACAGATACGCAGTATTTT. Translating gives CASSLVGTSGSTDTQYF. The chain is built from TRBV11-2 and TRBJ2-3; 11 nucleotides match TRBD2. Germline CDR1 and CDR2: SGHAT and FQNNGV. The CDR3 loop spans 17 amino acids. V shed 1 base, J shed 3 bases, and the junction held 6 bases outside the gene matches.

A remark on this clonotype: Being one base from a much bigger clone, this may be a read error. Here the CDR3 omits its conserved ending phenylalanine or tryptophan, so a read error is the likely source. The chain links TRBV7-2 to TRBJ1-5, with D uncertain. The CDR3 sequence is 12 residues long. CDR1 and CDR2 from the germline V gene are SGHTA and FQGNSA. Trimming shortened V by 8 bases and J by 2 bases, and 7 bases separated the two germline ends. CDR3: CASRSGNQPQHS. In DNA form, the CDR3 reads TGTGCCAGCCGTAGCGGCAATCAGCCCCAGCATTCT.

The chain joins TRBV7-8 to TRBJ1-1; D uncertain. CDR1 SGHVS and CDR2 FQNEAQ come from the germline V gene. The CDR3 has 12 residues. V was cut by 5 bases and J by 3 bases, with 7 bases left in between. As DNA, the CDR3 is TGTGCCAGCAGCCCAGAACACACTGAAGCTTTCTTT. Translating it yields CASSPEHTEAFF.

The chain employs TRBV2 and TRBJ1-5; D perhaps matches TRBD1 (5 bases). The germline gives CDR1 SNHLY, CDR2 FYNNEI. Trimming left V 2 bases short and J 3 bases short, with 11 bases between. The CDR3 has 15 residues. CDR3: CASSELTGTNQPQHF. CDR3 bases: TGTGCCAGCAGTGAATTGACGGGGACCAATCAGCCCCAGCATTTT. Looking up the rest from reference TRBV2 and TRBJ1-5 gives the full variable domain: EPEVTQTPSHQVTQMGQEVILRCVPISNHLYFYWYRQILGQKVEFLVSFYNNEISEKSEIFDDQFSVERPDGSNFTLKIRSTKLEDSAMYFCASSELTGTNQPQHFGDGTRLSIL.

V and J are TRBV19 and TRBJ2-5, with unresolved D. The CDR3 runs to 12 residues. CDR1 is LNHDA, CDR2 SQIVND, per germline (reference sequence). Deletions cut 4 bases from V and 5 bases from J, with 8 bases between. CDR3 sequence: CASSTRRETQYF. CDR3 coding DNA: TGTGCCAGTAGTACCCGACGGGAGACCCAGTACTTC.

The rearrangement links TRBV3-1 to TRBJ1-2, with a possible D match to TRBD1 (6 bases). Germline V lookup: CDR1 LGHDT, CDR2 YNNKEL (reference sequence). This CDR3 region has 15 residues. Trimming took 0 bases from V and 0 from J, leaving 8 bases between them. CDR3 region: CASSQEGHSNYGYTF. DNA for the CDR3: TGTGCCAGCAGCCAAGAGGGACACTCTAACTATGGCTACACCTTC.

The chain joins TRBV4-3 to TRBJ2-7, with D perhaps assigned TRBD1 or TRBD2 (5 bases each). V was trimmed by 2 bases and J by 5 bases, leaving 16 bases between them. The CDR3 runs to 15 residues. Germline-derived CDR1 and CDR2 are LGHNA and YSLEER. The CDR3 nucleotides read TGCGCCAGCAGCCAATCGGCCGGGGCCCGAGACGAGCAGTACTTC. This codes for CASSQSAGARDEQYF.

The CDR3 region has the DNA TGTGCCACCAGTGTGCACGGGACTAGCGCAGATACGCAGTATTTT. Its protein is CATSVHGTSADTQYF. The chain uses TRBV24-1 and TRBJ2-3, with 10 bases identical to TRBD2. V was pared by 5 bases and J by 4 bases, with 5 bases of the junction left unmatched. The germline V gene has CDR1 KGHDR and CDR2 SFDVKD. There are 15 residues in the CDR3.

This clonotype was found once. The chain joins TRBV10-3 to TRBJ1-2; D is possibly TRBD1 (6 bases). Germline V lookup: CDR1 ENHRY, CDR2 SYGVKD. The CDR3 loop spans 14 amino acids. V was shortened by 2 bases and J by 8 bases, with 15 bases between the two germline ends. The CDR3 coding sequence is TGTGCCATCAGTGAGCCGCGGGGGGCGGACGGCTACACCTTC. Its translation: CAISEPRGADGYTF.

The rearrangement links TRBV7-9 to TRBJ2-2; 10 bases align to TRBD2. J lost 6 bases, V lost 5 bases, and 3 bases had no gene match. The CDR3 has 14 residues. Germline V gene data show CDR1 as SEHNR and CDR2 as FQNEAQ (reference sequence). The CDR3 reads CASSIGTSAGELFF. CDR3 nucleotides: TGTGCCAGCAGCATCGGGACTAGCGCCGGGGAGCTGTTTTTT.

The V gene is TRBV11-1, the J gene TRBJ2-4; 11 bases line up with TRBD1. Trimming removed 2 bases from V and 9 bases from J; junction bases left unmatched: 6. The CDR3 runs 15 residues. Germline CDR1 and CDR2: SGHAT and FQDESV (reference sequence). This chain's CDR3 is CASSLRGTGGGIQYF. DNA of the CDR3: TGTGCCAGCAGCTTACGCGGGACAGGGGGAGGCATTCAGTACTTC.

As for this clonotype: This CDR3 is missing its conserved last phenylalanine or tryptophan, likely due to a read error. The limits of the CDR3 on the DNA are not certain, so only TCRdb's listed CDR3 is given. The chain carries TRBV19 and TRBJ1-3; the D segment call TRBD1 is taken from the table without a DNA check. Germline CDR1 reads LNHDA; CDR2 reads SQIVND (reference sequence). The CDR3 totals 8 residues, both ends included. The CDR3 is CASRWTGV.

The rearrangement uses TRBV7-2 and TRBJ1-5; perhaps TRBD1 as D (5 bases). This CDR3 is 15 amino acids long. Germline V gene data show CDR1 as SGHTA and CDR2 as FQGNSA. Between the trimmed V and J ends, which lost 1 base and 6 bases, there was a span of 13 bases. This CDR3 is CASSLGSGGSQPQHF. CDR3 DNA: TGTGCCAGCAGCTTAGGGTCGGGGGGATCTCAGCCCCAGCATTTT.

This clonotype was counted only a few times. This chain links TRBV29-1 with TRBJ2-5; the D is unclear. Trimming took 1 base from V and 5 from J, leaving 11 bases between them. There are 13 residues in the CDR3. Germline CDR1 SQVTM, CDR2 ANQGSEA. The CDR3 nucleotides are TGCAGCGTTGAAGGTGGGGATTCTGAGACCCAGTACTTC. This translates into CSVEGGDSETQYF.

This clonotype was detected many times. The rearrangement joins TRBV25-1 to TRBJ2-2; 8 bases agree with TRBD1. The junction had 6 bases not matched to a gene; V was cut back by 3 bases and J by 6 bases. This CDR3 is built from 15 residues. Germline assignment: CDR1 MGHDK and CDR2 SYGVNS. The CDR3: CASSDLRGRSGELFF. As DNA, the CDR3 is TGTGCCAGCAGTGACCTCAGGGGGCGGTCCGGGGAGCTGTTTTTT.

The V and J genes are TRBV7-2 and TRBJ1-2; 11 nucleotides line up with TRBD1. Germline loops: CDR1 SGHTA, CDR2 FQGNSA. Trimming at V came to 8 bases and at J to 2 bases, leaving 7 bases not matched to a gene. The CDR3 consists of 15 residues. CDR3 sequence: CASRDRGLENYGYTF. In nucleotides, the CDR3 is TGTGCCAGCCGGGACAGGGGGTTGGAGAACTATGGCTACACCTTC.

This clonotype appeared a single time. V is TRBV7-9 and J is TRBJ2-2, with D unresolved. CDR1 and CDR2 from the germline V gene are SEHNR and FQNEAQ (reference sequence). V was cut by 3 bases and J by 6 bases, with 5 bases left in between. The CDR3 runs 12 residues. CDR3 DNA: TGTGCCAGCAGCTTCTTCGCCGGGGAGCTGTTTTTT. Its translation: CASSFFAGELFF. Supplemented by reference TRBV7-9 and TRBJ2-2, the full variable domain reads DTGVSQNPRHKITKRGQNVTFRCDPISEHNRLYWYRQTLGQGPEFLTYFQNEAQLEKSRLLSDRFSAERPKGSFSTLEIQRTEQGDSAMYLCASSFFAGELFFGEGSRLTVL.

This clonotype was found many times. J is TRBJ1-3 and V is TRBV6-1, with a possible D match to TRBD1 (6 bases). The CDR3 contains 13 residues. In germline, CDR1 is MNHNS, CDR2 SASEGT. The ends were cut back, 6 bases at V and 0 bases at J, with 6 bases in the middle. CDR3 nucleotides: TGTGCCAGCAGGGACAGCTCTGGAAACACCATATATTTT. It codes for CASRDSSGNTIYF.